The 18 T cell receptor beta chains below all came from one sample that was sequenced in a study of blood T cell repertoires in COVID-19 (dated by TCRdb to the early 2020s). Libraries were made using the immunoSEQ multiplex PCR assay. TCRdb mirrors the immuneACCESS table, restricted to in-frame sequences. Some clones are absent from its copies; in checked studies, under half trace to an unresolved V gene, and the reason for the others is unknown. This sample is represented by about 250,000 clones; 88% of them were singletons. The ten top clones hold approximately 1.4% of the sample. Sequencing was carried out using peripheral blood. The receptor set was obtained from a man older than 75 with acute or convalescent COVID-19.

The chain couples TRBV6-6 to TRBJ2-3; TRBD1 aligns across 10 bases. CDR1 MNHNY and CDR2 SVGAGI come from the germline V gene (reference sequence). J was trimmed by 8 bases and V by 5 bases; bases with no gene match: 10. The CDR3 contains 15 residues. The CDR3 sequence is CASSPGTGVTGTQYF. As DNA, the CDR3 is TGTGCCAGCAGTCCCGGGACAGGGGTCACTGGTACGCAGTATTTT.

The genes are TRBV27 and TRBJ2-7; 10 bases are shared with TRBD1. In germline, CDR1 is MNHEY, CDR2 SMNVEV (reference sequence). V dropped 7 bases and J dropped 5; count of bases not matched to a gene: 11. The CDR3 covers 15 residues. The CDR3 region is CASNSRTGGSDEQYF. As DNA, the CDR3 is TGTGCCAGCAATTCGCGGACAGGGGGATCTGACGAGCAGTACTTC.

The genes are TRBV5-4 and TRBJ2-5, with 8 bases lining up with TRBD2. Germline CDR1 SGHNT, CDR2 YYREEE (reference sequence). V dropped 2 bases and J dropped 5; count of bases not matched to a gene: 8. The CDR3 is 15 residues long. CDR3 in amino acids: CASSFASGREETQYF. The CDR3, as DNA: TGTGCCAGCAGCTTTGCCAGCGGGAGAGAGGAGACCCAGTACTTC.

V usage is TRBV20-1 and J usage is TRBJ2-3, with a weak D call TRBD2 (5 bases). Germline-derived CDR1 and CDR2 are DFQATT and SNEGSKA (reference sequence). V was trimmed by 5 bases and J by 3 bases, leaving 6 bases between them. CDR3 length: 11 residues. The CDR3 loop reads CSAPGTDTQYF. The DNA of the CDR3 is TGCAGTGCTCCGGGAACAGATACGCAGTATTTT.

J is TRBJ2-2 and V is TRBV7-2; D ambiguous. The V gene lost 2 bases and the J gene lost 5 bases, with 6 bases spanning the gap. The CDR3 runs 13 residues. Germline CDR1 and CDR2: SGHTA and FQGNSA. For the CDR3, the DNA is TGTGCCAGCAGCTTATCGGGTACCGGGGAGCTGTTTTTT. Protein: CASSLSGTGELFF.

The chain recombines TRBV15 with TRBJ1-4, with 10 bases aligning to TRBD1. CDR1 LNHNV and CDR2 YYDKDF come from the germline V gene (reference sequence). This CDR3 has 19 amino acids. Trimming cost V 0 bases and J 6 bases; bases outside gene matches: 13. CDR3 nucleotides: TGTGCCACCAGCAGAGATAAGTCAGGTGGGACAGGGGAGGATGAAAAACTGTTTTTT. Amino acids: CATSRDKSGGTGEDEKLFF.

The chain carries TRBV28 and TRBJ2-1; tentatively, D is TRBD1 (6 bases). The germline V gene has CDR1 MDHEN and CDR2 SYDVKM. The V gene lost 8 bases and the J gene lost 15 bases, with 20 bases spanning the gap. This CDR3 is 12 amino acids long. DNA of the CDR3: TGTGCCAGCGGACCTCTGGGGGCCGACTCGTTCTTC. It encodes CASGPLGADSFF.

In the case of this clone: This may be a read error, as it is one base from a much larger clone. The same CDR3 can be traced to other DNA sequences in this sample. The chain uses TRBV7-9 and TRBJ1-2, with 7 bases matching TRBD1. CDR1 SEHNR and CDR2 FQNEAQ come from the germline V gene (reference sequence). Unmatched junction bases numbered 0, after V lost 1 base and J lost 4 bases. The CDR3 sequence is 13 residues long. CDR3 nucleotides: TGTGCCAGCAGCTTAGGACAGGGCTATGGCTACACCTTC. This sequence encodes CASSLGQGYGYTF.

CDR3 coding DNA: TGTGCCAGCAGTTCACGGATCTCGAGGACCGGGGAGCTGTTTTTT. Translation: CASSSRISRTGELFF. The chain combines TRBV6-5 with TRBJ2-2; unclear D gene. From germline, CDR1 is MNHEY and CDR2 SVGAGI. The CDR3 spans 15 residues. Trimming stripped 4 bases from V and 5 bases from J, with 14 bases between.

This clone was counted once. The chain combines TRBV3-1 (or the pseudogene TRBV3-2) with TRBJ2-1; D unresolved. Germline V CDR1 and CDR2: LGHDT, YNNKEL (reference sequence). This CDR3 is 16 amino acids long. Trimming cost V 4 bases and J 6 bases, with 19 bases left between them. The CDR3 is CASSLPLDTQANEQFF. In nucleotides, the CDR3 is TGTGCCAGCAGCCTACCTCTCGACACCCAGGCCAATGAGCAGTTCTTC.

The rearrangement links TRBV18 to TRBJ1-1; D remains ambiguous. The length of the CDR3 is 12 residues. Trimming pared 4 bases from V and 5 bases from J, leaving 8 bases between. Germline V gene lookup returns CDR1 KGHSH and CDR2 LQKENI. The CDR3 loop reads CASSQEVTEAFF. The DNA of the CDR3 is TGTGCCAGCTCACAGGAGGTTACTGAAGCTTTCTTT.

V gene TRBV5-6 combines with J gene TRBJ1-1, with 10 bases identical to TRBD1. V was pared by 4 bases and J by 3 bases, with 6 bases of the junction left unmatched. This CDR3 is 15 amino acids long. Germline CDR1 SGHDT, CDR2 YYEEEE. The CDR3 sequence is CASSRWDRGDTEAFF. The CDR3 coding sequence is TGTGCCAGCAGCCGATGGGACAGGGGAGACACTGAAGCTTTCTTT.

As DNA, the CDR3 is TGTGCCAGCAGTCCCGGGACACTTTACGAGCAGTACTTC. It translates to CASSPGTLYEQYF. The chain has TRBV28 and TRBJ2-7, with a tentative D call TRBD1 (6 bases). V dropped 5 bases and J dropped 4 bases, with 12 bases sitting between them. The CDR3 totals 13 residues. From germline, CDR1 is MDHEN and CDR2 SYDVKM.

This clone was counted a few times. As DNA, the CDR3 is TGTGCCAGCAGTTTAACGGGACAGGGGTCGGCCTATGGCTACACCTTC. Its translation: CASSLTGQGSAYGYTF. The genes are TRBV27 and TRBJ1-2, with 10 positions matching TRBD1. Germline loops: CDR1 MNHEY, CDR2 SMNVEV (reference sequence). V shed 2 bases and J 4 bases; nucleotides not matched to a gene: 7. This CDR3 has 16 amino acids.

This clone has just one count. The rearrangement uses TRBV10-3 and TRBJ2-2, with D perhaps TRBD1 (6 bases). Germline loops: CDR1 ENHRY, CDR2 SYGVKD. Trimming cost V 10 bases and J 2 bases, with 14 bases left between them. This CDR3 comprises 14 residues. CDR3 sequence (DNA): TGTGCCAGTATGACAGGTGTTAACACCGGGGAGCTGTTTTTT. It is translated as CASMTGVNTGELFF.

V and J are TRBV18 and TRBJ2-1, with 9 bases lining up with TRBD2. V was pared by 6 bases and J by 7 bases, with 10 bases of the junction left unmatched. Per the germline V gene, CDR1 is KGHSH and CDR2 is LQKENI. The CDR3 extends over 15 amino acids. CDR3 nucleotide sequence: TGTGCCAGCTCGGCTAAGATAGCGGGAGTGAATGAGCAGTTCTTC. It yields the protein CASSAKIAGVNEQFF.

This clone was counted once. Written as DNA, the CDR3 is TGTGCCAGCAGATCCCTTCTGAACACCGGGGAGCTGTTTTTT. Protein sequence: CASRSLLNTGELFF. The genes are TRBV7-3 and TRBJ2-2, with D unclear. Trimming cost V 6 bases and J 1 base, with 9 bases left between them. Germline-derived CDR1 and CDR2 are SGHTA and FQGTGA. The length of the CDR3 is 14 residues.

The rearrangement joins TRBV14 to TRBJ1-1; possibly TRBD1 for D (5 bases). Germline values: CDR1 SGHDN, CDR2 FVKESK. This CDR3 is 14 amino acids long. Trimming removed 1 base from V and 8 bases from J, with 14 bases in between. The CDR3 nucleotides are TGTGCCAGCAGCCAAGGAACGTGGGGACTGGAAGCTTTCTTT. Its translation is CASSQGTWGLEAFF.